A single T cell receptor (beta chain) is shown here with its context. The CDR3 contains 12 residues. Germline loops: CDR1 KGHDR, CDR2 SFDVKD. The V end lost 7 bases, the J end lost 5 bases, and 7 bases lay between the germline ends. Participant-given clinical history determined each cohort assignment. In the original workflow: Estimates of nucleated cell counts were drawn from the amplification of reference gene primers. Using immunoSEQ multiplex PCR, the repertoire was profiled, and TCRdb retains in-frame clones only, with some absent. The V and J calls and clone size are taken from that table; D and trimming were inferred from the DNA. The sample gives 150,000 to 200,000 clones, 75% to 85% of which show up once; less than 20% is in the top ten. This specimen comes from a study of blood T cell repertoires in COVID-19. Looking at the study overall: Samples of COVID-19 (acute and convalescent) were obtained from the United States, Italy and Spain. PBMCs, B-cell-depleted T cells, or T cells provided the cDNA or gDNA that made up the material.

Sample: PBMCs or T cells enriched from blood (not recorded which). The rearrangement joins TRBV24-1 to TRBJ2-2; D gene unclear. This receptor was taken from a woman aged 45-65 years with acute COVID-19. The CDR3 DNA follows: TGTGCCACCAGCCCCGTAACCGGGGAGCTGTTTTTT. Protein sequence: CATSPVTGELFF.